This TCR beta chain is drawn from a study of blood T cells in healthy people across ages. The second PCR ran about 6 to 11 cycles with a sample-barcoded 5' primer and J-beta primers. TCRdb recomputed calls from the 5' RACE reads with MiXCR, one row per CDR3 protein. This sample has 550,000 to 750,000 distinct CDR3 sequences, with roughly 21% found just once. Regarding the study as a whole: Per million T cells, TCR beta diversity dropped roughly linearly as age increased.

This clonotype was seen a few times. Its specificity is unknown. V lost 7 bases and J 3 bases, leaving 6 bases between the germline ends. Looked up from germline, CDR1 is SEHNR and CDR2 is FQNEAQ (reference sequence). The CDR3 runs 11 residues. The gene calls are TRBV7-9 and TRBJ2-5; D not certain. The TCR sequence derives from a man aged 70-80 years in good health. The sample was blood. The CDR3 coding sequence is TGTGCCAGCACTCTGGAAGAGACCCAGTACTTC. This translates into CASTLEETQYF.